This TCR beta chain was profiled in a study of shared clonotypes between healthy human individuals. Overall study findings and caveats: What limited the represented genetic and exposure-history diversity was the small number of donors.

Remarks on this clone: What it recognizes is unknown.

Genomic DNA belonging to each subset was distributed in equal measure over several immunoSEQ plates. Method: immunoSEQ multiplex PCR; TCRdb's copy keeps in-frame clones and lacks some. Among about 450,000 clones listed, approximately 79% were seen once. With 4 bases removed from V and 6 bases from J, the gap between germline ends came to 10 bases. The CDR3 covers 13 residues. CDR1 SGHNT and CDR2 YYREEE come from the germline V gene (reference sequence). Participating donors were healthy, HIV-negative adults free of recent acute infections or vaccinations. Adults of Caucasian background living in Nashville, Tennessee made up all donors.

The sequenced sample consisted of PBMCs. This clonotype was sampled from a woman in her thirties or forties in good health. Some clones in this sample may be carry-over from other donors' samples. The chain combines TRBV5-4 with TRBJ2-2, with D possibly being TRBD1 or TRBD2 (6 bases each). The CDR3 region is CASSAGGPGELFF. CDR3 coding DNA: TGTGCCAGCAGCGCCGGGGGCCCCGGGGAGCTGTTTTTT.